The 24 T cell receptor beta chains below were found in one sample sequenced in a study of shared clonotypes between healthy human individuals. The method was immunoSEQ multiplex PCR; TCRdb's version includes in-frame clones alone and lacks a portion of them. This sample has about 1,500,000 clones; 95% to 97% occur once, and the top ten carry approximately 1.1%. Sequences were obtained from naive CD4+ T cells sorted from blood. Specified subset: CD45RA+ positively selected. These receptors were taken from a young man in good health.

The chain links TRBV29-1 to TRBJ2-3, with D perhaps TRBD1 or TRBD2 (5 bases each). V was shortened by 6 bases and J by 5 bases, with 12 bases between the two germline ends. This CDR3 is built from 12 residues. Germline V gene lookup returns CDR1 SQVTM and CDR2 ANQGSEA. CDR3 in amino acids: CSVRGWGDTQYF. CDR3 nucleotide sequence: TGCAGCGTGAGGGGATGGGGAGATACGCAGTATTTT.

V usage is TRBV25-1 and J usage is TRBJ2-1; no clear D gene. The CDR3 covers 13 residues. V was pared by 10 bases and J by 8 bases, with 18 bases between. In germline, CDR1 is MGHDK, CDR2 SYGVNS. CDR3 bases: TGTGCCACCATTCAGTCCTTAAGCGATGAGCAGTTCTTC. It yields the protein CATIQSLSDEQFF.

The rearrangement joins TRBV6-1 to TRBJ2-7, with TRBD2 matching over 12 bases. CDR3 size: 15 residues. After removal of 4 bases from V and 2 bases from J, the junction contained 3 bases not matched to a gene. Germline values: CDR1 MNHNS, CDR2 SASEGT. The CDR3 here is CASSATSGRPYEQYF. The CDR3 DNA reads TGTGCCAGCAGTGCGACTAGCGGGAGACCCTACGAGCAGTACTTC.

V usage is TRBV18 and J usage is TRBJ2-4, with D unresolved. The germline CDR1 and CDR2 sequences are KGHSH and LQKENI. The CDR3 is 16 residues long. With 2 bases removed from V and 0 bases from J, the gap between germline ends came to 11 bases. CDR3 in amino acids: CASSPSAALAKNIQYF. The CDR3 DNA is TGTGCCAGCTCACCATCAGCAGCCCTAGCCAAAAACATTCAGTACTTC.

The chain uses TRBV6-5 and TRBJ1-5; the D gene is possibly TRBD1 (6 bases). This CDR3 has 15 residues. V was trimmed by 2 bases and J by 1 base, leaving 9 bases between them. In germline, CDR1 is MNHEY, CDR2 SVGAGI. The CDR3 here is CASSYGGPSNQPQHF. CDR3 nucleotide sequence: TGTGCCAGCAGTTACGGGGGGCCGAGCAATCAGCCCCAGCATTTT.

On this clone: Other DNA sequences in this specimen translate into the identical CDR3. The rearrangement uses TRBV18 and TRBJ2-6; D possibly corresponds to TRBD2 (7 bases). The CDR3 spans 16 residues. The V end lost 2 bases, the J end lost 2 bases, and 10 bases lay between the germline ends. The germline V gene encodes CDR1 KGHSH and CDR2 LQKENI. CDR3 sequence (DNA): TGTGCCAGCTCACCAAGGGGGGGGCCTGGGGCCAACGTCCTGACTTTC. Its translation: CASSPRGGPGANVLTF.

V usage is TRBV5-1 and J usage is TRBJ2-7; TRBD2 matches 13 bases. The V gene's germline CDR1 is SGHRS and CDR2 YFSETQ. The CDR3 spans 17 residues. The J segment lost 5 bases and the V segment lost 3 bases, leaving 11 bases of the junction unmatched. The CDR3 spells CASSWEQGLAGDHEQYF. CDR3 DNA sequence: TGCGCCAGCAGCTGGGAGCAAGGACTAGCGGGAGACCACGAGCAGTACTTC.

The chain links TRBV6-6 to TRBJ2-5, with TRBD2 matching 7 bases. CDR1 is MNHNY and CDR2 is SVGAGI in the germline V gene (reference sequence). J was trimmed by 1 base and V by 6 bases; bases with no gene match: 5. CDR3 length: 14 residues. The CDR3 sequence: CASSPGLPQETQYF. For the CDR3, the DNA is TGTGCCAGCAGCCCGGGACTACCCCAAGAGACCCAGTACTTC.

This clone has just one count. The chain links TRBV4-1 to TRBJ2-1, with 7 bases identical to TRBD2. The CDR3 covers 13 residues. Germline V gene data show CDR1 as MGHRA and CDR2 as YSYEKL. The trim removed 8 bases at V and 8 bases at J, leaving 9 bases unmatched. CDR3 loop: CASRHTSAYEQFF. The CDR3 region has the DNA TGCGCCAGCCGTCATACTAGCGCCTATGAGCAGTTCTTC.

The chain employs TRBV29-1 and TRBJ2-3, with 11 bases identical to TRBD2. Germline V gives CDR1 SQVTM, CDR2 ANQGSEA. Unmatched junction bases numbered 5, after V lost 1 base and J lost 5 bases. CDR3 size: 15 residues. CDR3 residues: CSVEGPSGRLDTQYF. The CDR3 DNA reads as TGCAGCGTTGAAGGCCCTAGCGGGAGGCTAGATACGCAGTATTTT.

The rearrangement joins TRBV7-2 to TRBJ2-1; no definite D call. V gave up 6 bases and J gave up 7 bases, with 19 bases separating them. Germline V gives CDR1 SGHTA, CDR2 FQGNSA. The CDR3 is 15 residues long. CDR3 in amino acids: CASRVDRQVRNEQFF. In DNA, the CDR3 is TGTGCCAGCAGGGTAGACCGGCAGGTTAGGAATGAGCAGTTCTTC.

This clone was observed a single time. V gene TRBV7-9 combines with J gene TRBJ1-5, with no clear D. The CDR3 is 13 residues long. Germline CDR1 SEHNR, CDR2 FQNEAQ (reference sequence). V lost 3 bases, J lost 4 bases, and 7 bases lay in between. DNA for the CDR3: TGTGCCAGCAGCTTCTCGAATAATCAGCCCCAGCATTTT. Its translation: CASSFSNNQPQHF.

Only one count was recorded for this clone. The chain is built from TRBV4-3 and TRBJ2-3; weak D call: TRBD1 (5 bases). The CDR3 has 13 amino acids. CDR1 and CDR2 from the germline V gene are LGHNA and YSLEER. V was trimmed by 0 bases and J by 10 bases, leaving 11 bases between them. The CDR3 loop is CASSQEGATAQYF. Written as DNA, the CDR3 is TGCGCCAGCAGCCAAGAAGGGGCAACGGCGCAGTATTTT.

This rearrangement joins TRBV5-4 to TRBJ2-1; 8 bases are shared with TRBD2. The CDR3 consists of 15 residues. Per the germline V gene, CDR1 is SGHNT and CDR2 is YYREEE (reference sequence). J was trimmed by 7 bases and V by 0 bases; bases with no gene match: 6. The CDR3 bases are TGTGCCAGCAGCTTGGGGGGGACTAGGGGTAATGAGCAGTTCTTC. Translated, it gives CASSLGGTRGNEQFF.

This chain connects TRBV10-1 to TRBJ2-1; no definite D call. Germline values: CDR1 WNHNN, CDR2 SYGVQD (reference sequence). V lost 0 bases, J lost 13 bases, and 10 bases lay in between. This CDR3 is built from 12 residues. The CDR3 bases are TGCGCCAGCAGTGAGTCGAAAGGGTACCAGTTCTTC. This gives the protein CASSESKGYQFF.

Comments on this clone: Other DNA sequences of this sample code for an identical CDR3. The chain has TRBV5-4 and TRBJ1-1, with 8 nucleotides matching TRBD1. There are 14 residues in the CDR3. The germline V gene encodes CDR1 SGHNT and CDR2 YYREEE (reference sequence). The V segment lost 4 bases and the J segment 1 base; nucleotides outside the gene matches: 3. The CDR3 loop is CASSPGQGNTEAFF. CDR3 bases: TGTGCCAGCAGCCCAGGACAGGGGAACACTGAAGCTTTCTTT. The variable domain in full, completed from reference TRBV5-4 and TRBJ1-1, reads ETGVTQSPTHLIKTRGQQVTLRCSSQSGHNTVSWYQQALGQGPQFIFQYYREEENGRGNFPPRFSGLQFPNYSSELNVNALELDDSALYLCASSPGQGNTEAFFGQGTRLTVV.

This clone was picked up one time. The chain combines TRBV29-1 with TRBJ2-5, with D unresolved. This CDR3 contains 12 residues. V was shortened by 4 bases and J by 4 bases, with 10 bases between the two germline ends. Germline CDR1 reads SQVTM; CDR2 reads ANQGSEA. The CDR3 here is CSVVLGAETQYF. CDR3 DNA: TGCAGCGTTGTATTGGGTGCAGAGACCCAGTACTTC.

The CDR3 DNA is TGTGCCAGCAGAGAGGACGGAGATAACTATGGCTACACCTTC. It codes for CASREDGDNYGYTF. The chain recombines TRBV25-1 with TRBJ1-2; D call uncertain. The CDR3 extends over 14 amino acids. Germline V gives CDR1 MGHDK, CDR2 SYGVNS. Deletions cut 6 bases from V and 1 base from J, with 12 bases between.

V gene TRBV6-6 combines with J gene TRBJ2-7; the D gene is possibly TRBD2 (7 bases). The CDR3 loop spans 15 amino acids. Germline V gene data show CDR1 as MNHNY and CDR2 as SVGAGI (reference sequence). V lost 7 bases and J 3 bases, leaving 19 bases between the germline ends. The CDR3, as DNA: TGTGCCAGCATCCATTGGGGGGGCGCCTTCTACGAGCAGTACTTC. The encoded protein is CASIHWGGAFYEQYF.

The V gene is TRBV4-1, the J gene TRBJ2-2; D remains unclear. Between the trimmed V and J ends, which lost 2 bases and 1 base, there was a span of 17 bases. CDR1 MGHRA and CDR2 YSYEKL come from the germline V gene. The CDR3 length is 18 residues. The DNA of the CDR3 is TGCGCCAGCAGCCAATCGCCCATCGGGCCGGTGAACACCGGGGAGCTGTTTTTT. Encoded protein: CASSQSPIGPVNTGELFF.

The V and J genes are TRBV30 and TRBJ1-2, with D hard to call. The germline V and J ends were trimmed by 2 bases and 4 bases, with 8 bases remaining between them. Germline V CDR1 and CDR2: GTSNPN, SVGIG (reference sequence). CDR3 size: 12 residues. This CDR3 reads CAWSLLSYGYTF. In DNA, the CDR3 is TGTGCCTGGAGTCTCCTTAGCTATGGCTACACCTTC.

This rearrangement joins TRBV7-9 to TRBJ2-2, with D unclear. Germline V gene sequence: CDR1 SEHNR, CDR2 FQNEAQ (reference sequence). The CDR3 runs to 12 residues. The V end was cut by 5 bases, the J end by 4 bases, with 5 bases between. The CDR3 loop reads CASSQGTGELFF. The CDR3 DNA is TGTGCCAGCAGCCAAGGCACCGGGGAGCTGTTTTTT.

This chain connects TRBV19 to TRBJ2-1; 7 bases line up with TRBD1. The CDR3 totals 16 residues. With V trimmed by 5 bases and J by 8 bases, 15 bases remained unmatched. The germline V gene encodes CDR1 LNHDA and CDR2 SQIVND (reference sequence). The CDR3 reads CASSSRGRSRTDEQFF. The CDR3 nucleotides are TGTGCCAGTAGTTCGAGGGGGCGGAGTAGAACGGATGAGCAGTTCTTC.

The V and J genes are TRBV7-2 and TRBJ2-7, with TRBD2 matching over 9 bases. The CDR3 runs to 15 residues. Germline V gene sequence: CDR1 SGHTA, CDR2 FQGNSA. The trim removed 4 bases at V and 4 bases at J, leaving 8 bases unmatched. This chain's CDR3 is CASSSLTSGIYEQYF. The CDR3 bases are TGTGCCAGCAGCTCGTTGACTAGCGGAATTTACGAGCAGTACTTC.